This entry lists 30 T cell receptor beta chains sequenced from one sample in a study of cytomegalovirus exposure and HLA in healthy donors. The PCR made use of 60 Vbeta and 13 Jbeta primers. Assay used: immunoSEQ multiplex PCR; TCRdb lists only in-frame clones, some missing. The profile shows some 190,000 clones, more than 75% of them singletons. Sequenced material: PBMCs. The receptor set was obtained from a man in his forties in good health and CMV-seronegative.

The chain combines TRBV7-9 with TRBJ2-1, with 9 bases lining up with TRBD2. The CDR3 is 16 residues long. The ends lost 5 bases at V and 3 bases at J; junction bases unmatched: 8. The germline gives CDR1 SEHNR, CDR2 FQNEAQ (reference sequence). CDR3 DNA sequence: TGTGCCAGCAGCCCTTTTGAGCGGGAGGACTACAATGAGCAGTTCTTC. Protein: CASSPFEREDYNEQFF. Supplemented by reference TRBV7-9 and TRBJ2-1, the full variable domain reads DTGVSQNPRHKITKRGQNVTFRCDPISEHNRLYWYRQTLGQGPEFLTYFQNEAQLEKSRLLSDRFSAERPKGSFSTLEIQRTEQGDSAMYLCASSPFEREDYNEQFFGPGTRLTVL.

The chain joins TRBV7-9 to TRBJ2-2, with 15 positions matching TRBD2. CDR1 is SEHNR and CDR2 is FQNEAQ in the germline V gene (reference sequence). The CDR3 covers 18 residues. V trimming: 4 bases; J trimming: 1 base; junction bases outside the gene matches: 4. The CDR3 spells CASSYGLAGGQNTGELFF. In nucleotides, the CDR3 is TGTGCCAGCAGCTACGGACTAGCGGGGGGGCAGAACACCGGGGAGCTGTTTTTT.

The chain employs TRBV7-9 and TRBJ2-7; D possibly corresponds to TRBD1 (6 bases). V was pared by 10 bases and J by 3 bases, with 16 bases between. Germline assignment: CDR1 SEHNR and CDR2 FQNEAQ (reference sequence). The CDR3 covers 13 residues. This CDR3 is CAIRIGDNYEQYF. CDR3 DNA sequence: TGTGCCATCCGAATAGGGGACAACTACGAGCAGTACTTC.

This chain joins TRBV9 and TRBJ2-7; 8 nucleotides align to TRBD1. This CDR3 comprises 13 residues. With V trimmed by 3 bases and J by 2 bases, 1 base remained unmatched. Germline CDR1 is SGDLS and CDR2 is YYNGEE. The CDR3 reads CASSATGAYEQYF. In nucleotides, the CDR3 is TGTGCCAGCAGCGCGACAGGGGCCTACGAGCAGTACTTC. Looking up the rest from reference TRBV9 and TRBJ2-7 gives the full variable domain: DSGVTQTPKHLITATGQRVTLRCSPRSGDLSVYWYQQSLDQGLQFLIQYYNGEERAKGNILERFSAQQFPDLHSELNLSSLELGDSALYFCASSATGAYEQYFGPGTRLTVT.

The V and J genes are TRBV30 and TRBJ1-4, with 10 nucleotides matching TRBD1. There are 17 residues in the CDR3. The germline gives CDR1 GTSNPN, CDR2 SVGIG (reference sequence). V dropped 5 bases and J dropped 3; count of bases not matched to a gene: 12. The CDR3 DNA follows: TGTGCCTGGGGAGGGTGGGACAGGGGATCCGCTAATGAAAAACTGTTTTTT. As protein: CAWGGWDRGSANEKLFF. The full variable domain, with the rest looked up from reference TRBV30 and TRBJ1-4, is SQTIHQWPATLVQPVGSPLSLECTVEGTSNPNLYWYRQAAGRGLQLLFYSVGIGQISSEVPQNLSASRPQDRQFILSSKKLLLSDSGFYLCAWGGWDRGSANEKLFFGSGTQLSVL.

V is TRBV28 and J is TRBJ1-2; TRBD1 might be the D (6 bases). Germline CDR1 is MDHEN and CDR2 is SYDVKM. The CDR3 loop spans 15 amino acids. V was trimmed by 4 bases and J by 0 bases, leaving 12 bases between them. CDR3 nucleotides: TGTGCCAGCAGTTCCACAGGGTTAACTAACTATGGCTACACCTTC. Its protein is CASSSTGLTNYGYTF.

The rearrangement uses TRBV7-3 and TRBJ2-5; 8 nucleotides line up with TRBD2. Trimming at V came to 2 bases and at J to 0 bases, leaving 14 bases not matched to a gene. The CDR3 has 19 residues. Per the germline V gene, CDR1 is SGHTA and CDR2 is FQGTGA. The DNA of the CDR3 is TGTGCCAGCAGCTTATGGCCCCCTGCTCGCGGGAGGAACCAAGAGACCCAGTACTTC. It yields the protein CASSLWPPARGRNQETQYF.

J is TRBJ1-5 and V is TRBV18; 10 nucleotides match TRBD1. With V trimmed by 5 bases and J by 1 base, 5 bases remained unmatched. Germline V gene sequence: CDR1 KGHSH, CDR2 LQKENI. The CDR3 spans 16 residues. The CDR3 protein is CASSTGQGRSNQPQHF. The CDR3 DNA follows: TGTGCCAGCTCAACGGGACAGGGGCGAAGCAATCAGCCCCAGCATTTT. Based on the CDR3 plus reference TRBV18 and TRBJ1-5, the full variable domain is NAGVMQNPRHLVRRRGQEARLRCSPMKGHSHVYWYRQLPEEGLKFMVYLQKENIIDESGMPKERFSAEFPKEGPSILRIQQVVRGDSAAYFCASSTGQGRSNQPQHFGDGTRLSIL.

This clone was seen a handful of times. The chain employs TRBV7-8 and TRBJ2-2, with TRBD2 matching over 9 bases. The CDR3 runs to 18 residues. J gave up 2 bases and V 5 bases, and 12 bases lay outside the gene matches. Germline values: CDR1 SGHVS, CDR2 FQNEAQ. CDR3 nucleotides: TGTGCCAGCAGCCGGTTCCTAATTAGCGGGGGAAACACCGGGGAGCTGTTTTTT. This codes for CASSRFLISGGNTGELFF.

This sequence joins TRBV7-3 and TRBJ2-5; 7 bases line up with TRBD1. CDR1 SGHTA and CDR2 FQGTGA come from the germline V gene. The CDR3 loop spans 16 amino acids. The V and J ends lost 5 bases and 1 base, in that order; junction bases with no gene match: 10. DNA for the CDR3: TGTGCCAGCAGCCCTGGGACAGCGAACCCCCAAGAGACCCAGTACTTC. Its translation: CASSPGTANPQETQYF.

The V gene is TRBV11-3, the J gene TRBJ2-7, with 11 bases identical to TRBD2. V shed 5 bases, J shed 7 bases, and the junction held 7 bases outside the gene matches. The CDR3 runs to 14 residues. Per germline, CDR1 SGHNT and CDR2 YENEEA. The chain's CDR3 is CASSVTSGSGEQYF. CDR3 coding DNA: TGTGCCAGCAGCGTTACTAGCGGGAGCGGTGAGCAGTACTTC.

The gene calls are TRBV7-2 and TRBJ1-5; 7 bases match TRBD1. V lost 5 bases and J lost 5; bases outside the gene matches: 9. CDR1 is SGHTA and CDR2 is FQGNSA in the germline V gene. CDR3 length: 15 amino acids. DNA of the CDR3: TGTGCCAGCAGCCCTGGACAGGTAAATTATCAGCCCCAGCATTTT. This translates into CASSPGQVNYQPQHF.

The gene calls are TRBV9 and TRBJ2-1, with D hard to call. The V and J ends lost 4 bases and 8 bases respectively, with 7 bases between them. This CDR3 region has 11 residues. Germline CDR1 and CDR2: SGDLS and YYNGEE. CDR3 DNA: TGTGCCAGCAGCTCCCTTGATGAGCAGTTCTTC. Its translation is CASSSLDEQFF. Variable domain in full (rest from reference TRBV9 and TRBJ2-1): DSGVTQTPKHLITATGQRVTLRCSPRSGDLSVYWYQQSLDQGLQFLIQYYNGEERAKGNILERFSAQQFPDLHSELNLSSLELGDSALYFCASSSLDEQFFGPGTRLTVL.

The V and J genes are TRBV6-4 and TRBJ2-1, with no clear D. The CDR3 has 14 amino acids. Germline lookup yields CDR1 MRHNA and CDR2 SNTAGT. V was pared by 9 bases and J by 0 bases, with 12 bases between. CDR3 sequence (DNA): TGTGCCAGTGAGTTCTTTAGCTCCTACAATGAGCAGTTCTTC. Translation gives CASEFFSSYNEQFF.

CDR3 nucleotide sequence: TGCGCCAGCAGCCAAGATCATGGGCTAACCTACGAGCAGTACTTC. Encoded protein: CASSQDHGLTYEQYF. The rearrangement links TRBV4-3 to TRBJ2-7, with D unclear. Trimming removed 0 bases from V and 2 bases from J, with 11 bases in between. The CDR3 spans 15 residues. The germline gives CDR1 LGHNA, CDR2 YSLEER.

This chain joins TRBV30 and TRBJ1-1; a weak D match, TRBD1 (5 bases). The CDR3 extends over 15 amino acids. Germline V gene data show CDR1 as GTSNPN and CDR2 as SVGIG (reference sequence). V dropped 5 bases and J dropped 3 bases, with 19 bases sitting between them. The CDR3 DNA follows: TGTGCCTGGCGGGAGGGGAGGCAGTGGGACACTGAAGCTTTCTTT. Its protein is CAWREGRQWDTEAFF.

The chain's CDR3 is CSVLGQGIPGELFF. CDR3 in DNA: TGCAGCGTTCTCGGACAGGGAATACCCGGGGAGCTGTTTTTT. The chain carries TRBV29-1 and TRBJ2-2, with 8 nucleotides matching TRBD1. V trimming: 5 bases; J trimming: 6 bases; junction bases outside the gene matches: 8. The CDR3 contains 14 residues. CDR1 is SQVTM and CDR2 is ANQGSEA in the germline V gene.

The V call is TRBV30, the J call TRBJ1-1, with a possible D match to TRBD1 (6 bases). The CDR3 totals 11 residues. Germline V CDR1 and CDR2: GTSNPN, SVGIG (reference sequence). CDR3 nucleotide sequence: TGTGCTATGATGGACAGAACTGAAGCTTTCTTT. This gives the protein CAMMDRTEAFF.

The chain recombines TRBV28 with TRBJ2-1; the D is unclear. Germline V gene sequence: CDR1 MDHEN, CDR2 SYDVKM. Trimming took 2 bases from V and 8 from J, leaving 4 bases between them. The CDR3 length is 11 residues. Here the CDR3 reads CASSLLYEQFF. CDR3 DNA: TGTGCCAGCAGTTTACTATATGAGCAGTTCTTC.

This chain joins TRBV28 and TRBJ2-7; 8 positions agree with TRBD1. Losses at the gene ends were 2 bases for V and 0 bases for J; bases not matched to a gene: 3. This CDR3 contains 15 residues. Germline CDR1 is MDHEN and CDR2 is SYDVKM. The CDR3 bases are TGTGCCAGCAGTTTAGGGGGGACAGGCTCCTACGAGCAGTACTTC. Encoded protein: CASSLGGTGSYEQYF.

To note about this clone: One end of the junction does not line up with germline, which may come from a read error. Different DNA sequences within this sample yield the same CDR3. This chain joins TRBV7-7 and TRBJ2-3; TRBD1 is a possible D gene (7 bases). Germline V gene lookup returns CDR1 SSHAT and CDR2 FNYEAQ (reference sequence). CDR3 size: 15 residues. CDR3 sequence: CASSLQGGIGDTQYF. The CDR3 nucleotides read TGCGCTAGCAGTCTCCAGGGGGGAATTGGGGATACGCAGTATTTT.

In this sample, this clone turned up a few times. The chain has TRBV28 and TRBJ2-1; D remains unclear. There are 16 residues in the CDR3. The germline CDR1 and CDR2 sequences are MDHEN and SYDVKM. Trimming shortened V by 10 bases and J by 0 bases, and 19 bases separated the two germline ends. The CDR3 bases are TGTGCCACCACTCACGGCGGCGCATACTCCTACAATGAGCAGTTCTTC. Translated, it gives CATTHGGAYSYNEQFF.

The V and J genes are TRBV28 and TRBJ1-6; D might be TRBD1 (5 bases). This CDR3 is built from 14 residues. Trimming took off 5 bases at V and 7 bases at J, with 12 bases between the two ends. The germline V gene has CDR1 MDHEN and CDR2 SYDVKM. CDR3 region: CASSLGRANSPLHF. CDR3 DNA sequence: TGTGCCAGCAGTCTGGGCAGGGCAAATTCACCCCTCCACTTT.

The chain carries TRBV5-8 and TRBJ2-1, with 10 bases aligning to TRBD2. The germline gives CDR1 SGHTS, CDR2 YDEGEE. J gave up 9 bases and V 2 bases, and 8 bases lay outside the gene matches. The CDR3 loop spans 15 amino acids. CDR3 in DNA: TGTGCCAGCAGCTTTGAGCGGGGGGGCCTGGGTGAGCAGTTCTTC. Translation gives CASSFERGGLGEQFF.

The chain employs TRBV2 and TRBJ2-7; maybe TRBD2 (6 bases). Germline CDR1 SNHLY, CDR2 FYNNEI. CDR3 size: 11 residues. In DNA, the CDR3 is TGTGCGGGGGGACGGGGGTACGAGCAGTACTTC. It codes for CAGGRGYEQYF.

The rearrangement uses TRBV6-5 and TRBJ2-1; 8 bases line up with TRBD2. The CDR3 is 16 residues long. V shed 0 bases, J shed 10 bases, and the junction held 11 bases outside the gene matches. Germline V CDR1 and CDR2: MNHEY, SVGAGI. CDR3 amino acids: CASSYSTGGRGKEQFF. CDR3 bases: TGTGCCAGCAGTTACTCGACGGGAGGGCGAGGGAAGGAGCAGTTCTTC.

V is TRBV9 and J is TRBJ1-3; D call uncertain. This CDR3 spans 16 amino acids. The V gene lost 0 bases and the J gene lost 2 bases, with 12 bases spanning the gap. Germline V CDR1 and CDR2: SGDLS, YYNGEE. This chain's CDR3 is CASSVGETNTGNTIYF. Written as DNA, the CDR3 is TGTGCCAGCAGCGTAGGGGAGACAAATACTGGAAACACCATATATTTT.

The chain combines TRBV11-2 with TRBJ2-7; D might be TRBD1 (6 bases). Germline CDR1 SGHAT, CDR2 FQNNGV. V lost 5 bases to trimming and J lost 3 bases, with 14 bases between them. This CDR3 has 14 residues. In nucleotides, the CDR3 is TGTGCCAGCAGCCCGGGACAAACAAACTACGAGCAGTACTTC. Translated: CASSPGQTNYEQYF.

This clone was seen just once. The chain employs TRBV28 and TRBJ1-5; D remains unclear. The CDR3 is 17 residues long. Trimming took 2 bases from V and 5 from J, leaving 19 bases between them. The V gene's germline CDR1 is MDHEN and CDR2 SYDVKM. This CDR3 is CASSLTGSGIRDQPQHF. The DNA of the CDR3 is TGTGCCAGCAGTTTAACGGGGTCGGGAATCCGGGATCAGCCCCAGCATTTT.

The rearrangement uses TRBV19 and TRBJ1-5; D is undetermined. V lost 3 bases and J 5 bases, leaving 8 bases between the germline ends. The CDR3 totals 13 residues. Per the germline V gene, CDR1 is LNHDA and CDR2 is SQIVND (reference sequence). The CDR3 protein is CASSMARHQPQHF. CDR3 bases: TGTGCCAGTAGTATGGCCAGGCATCAGCCCCAGCATTTT. Drawing the rest from reference TRBV19 and TRBJ1-5, the complete variable domain is DGGITQSPKYLFRKEGQNVTLSCEQNLNHDAMYWYRQDPGQGLRLIYYSQIVNDFQKGDIAEGYSVSREKKESFPLTVTSAQKNPTAFYLCASSMARHQPQHFGDGTRLSIL.